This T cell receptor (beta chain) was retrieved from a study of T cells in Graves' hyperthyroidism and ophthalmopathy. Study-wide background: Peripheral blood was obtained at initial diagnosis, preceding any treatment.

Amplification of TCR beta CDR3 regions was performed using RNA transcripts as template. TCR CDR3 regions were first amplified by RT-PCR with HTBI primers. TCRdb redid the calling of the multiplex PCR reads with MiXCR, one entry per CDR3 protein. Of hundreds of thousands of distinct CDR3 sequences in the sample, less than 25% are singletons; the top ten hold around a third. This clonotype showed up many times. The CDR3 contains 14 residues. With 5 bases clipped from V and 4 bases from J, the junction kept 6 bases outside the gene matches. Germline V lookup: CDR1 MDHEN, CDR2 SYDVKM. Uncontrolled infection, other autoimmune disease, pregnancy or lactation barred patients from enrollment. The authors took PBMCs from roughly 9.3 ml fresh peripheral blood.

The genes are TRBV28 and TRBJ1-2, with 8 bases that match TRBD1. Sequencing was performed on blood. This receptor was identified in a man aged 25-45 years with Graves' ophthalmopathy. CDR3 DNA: TGTGCCAGCAGTCCGCAGGGGGCTGTCTATGGCTACACCTTC. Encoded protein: CASSPQGAVYGYTF.